The 21 T cell receptor beta chains below all came from one sample that was sequenced in a study of T cell repertoires in cytomegalovirus infection. TCRdb reprocessed the reads via MiXCR and lists one record per CDR3 protein. The sample contains hundreds of thousands of distinct CDR3 sequences, 17% of which appear only once. Sequenced sample: PBMCs. All receptors derive from a human donor in good health (CMV status not recorded). Some clones in this sample may be carry-over from other donors' samples.

This clonotype has just a few counts. The gene calls are TRBV4-2 and TRBJ1-4; no reliable D call. V was cut by 6 bases and J by 7 bases, with 18 bases left in between. CDR3 length equals 15 residues. Germline V gene sequence: CDR1 LGHNA, CDR2 YNFKEQ. The CDR3 sequence: CASSRLETGGEKLFF. The CDR3 bases are TGTGCCAGCAGTCGCTTGGAAACTGGTGGTGAAAAACTGTTTTTT.

This chain uses TRBV11-3 with TRBJ2-2; possibly TRBD2 for D (6 bases). Trimming left V 0 bases short and J 1 base short, with 15 bases between. This CDR3 is 18 amino acids long. Germline V gene lookup returns CDR1 SGHNT and CDR2 YENEEA. The CDR3 is CASSLEGMGLRNTGELFF. The CDR3 DNA follows: TGTGCCAGCAGCTTAGAAGGAATGGGACTGAGGAACACCGGGGAGCTGTTTTTT.

As for this clonotype: This may stem from a read error, because a much larger clone lies one nucleotide away. This chain uses TRBV6-2 or TRBV6-3 with TRBJ2-7, with 9 bases lining up with TRBD1. The V and J ends lost 0 bases and 3 bases, in that order; junction bases with no gene match: 3. This CDR3 spans 15 amino acids. Germline V CDR1 and CDR2: MNHEY, SVGEGT. CDR3 nucleotide sequence: TGTGCCAGCAGTTACTCCCCGGGACAGGGCTACGAGCAGTACTTC. The encoded protein is CASSYSPGQGYEQYF.

The chain carries TRBV25-1 and TRBJ1-4, with 9 positions matching TRBD1. Germline V gene data show CDR1 as MGHDK and CDR2 as SYGVNS. The CDR3 has 22 residues. The trim removed 6 bases at V and 2 bases at J, leaving 25 bases unmatched. CDR3 sequence reads: CASSTSPGTGPGGITTNEKLFF. CDR3 bases: TGTGCCAGCAGCACAAGTCCCGGGACAGGGCCGGGAGGGATTACGACTAATGAAAAACTGTTTTTT.

The rearrangement links TRBV18 to TRBJ2-3, with D hard to call. Trimming cost V 2 bases and J 7 bases, with 7 bases left between them. CDR3 length equals 12 residues. Germline loops: CDR1 KGHSH, CDR2 LQKENI. The CDR3 loop is CASSPWTYTQYF. The CDR3 bases are TGTGCCAGCTCACCATGGACCTATACGCAGTATTTT.

The CDR3 sequence: CASSTYRGHTEAFF. The CDR3 nucleotides are TGCGCCAGCAGCACTTACAGGGGGCACACTGAAGCTTTCTTT. The chain uses TRBV4-3 and TRBJ1-1; 9 positions match TRBD1. Trimming took 5 bases from V and 3 from J; bases not matched to a gene: 4. Germline V gives CDR1 LGHNA, CDR2 YSLEER. CDR3 length: 14 amino acids.

This clonotype showed up many times. This chain uses TRBV7-2 with TRBJ2-5; 13 bases fit TRBD2. J lost 4 bases, V lost 5 bases, and 4 bases had no gene match. The germline gives CDR1 SGHTA, CDR2 FQGNSA. The CDR3 runs 15 residues. This CDR3 reads CASSRTSGGSETQYF. The CDR3 DNA is TGTGCCAGCAGCCGGACTAGCGGGGGATCAGAGACCCAGTACTTC. The entire variable domain, with the rest obtained from reference TRBV7-2 and TRBJ2-5, is as follows: GAGVSQSPSNKVTEKGKDVELRCDPISGHTALYWYRQSLGQGLEFLIYFQGNSAPDKSGLPSDRFSAERTGGSVSTLTIQRTQQEDSAVYLCASSRTSGGSETQYFGPGTRLLVL.

In its sample, this clonotype was seen many times. This chain links TRBV12-3 or TRBV12-4 with TRBJ1-5, with TRBD1 as a possible D gene (6 bases). The CDR3 covers 15 residues. Trimming pared 7 bases from V and 0 bases from J, leaving 13 bases between. The DNA of the CDR3 is TGTGCCAGCAACCTACAGGGCCTTAGCAATCAGCCCCAGCATTTT. It codes for CASNLQGLSNQPQHF.

This clonotype has ten or more counts. V usage is TRBV7-2 and J usage is TRBJ1-6, with D perhaps TRBD1 (6 bases). Per the germline V gene, CDR1 is SGHTA and CDR2 is FQGNSA. The length of the CDR3 is 16 residues. V lost 5 bases and J lost 10, with 21 bases in between. The CDR3 DNA reads TGTGCCAGCAGCCCCGGGACCAGGGGCTCTGGGTCACCCCTCCACTTT. It specifies CASSPGTRGSGSPLHF.

This clonotype was picked up many times. This chain joins TRBV11-2 and TRBJ2-5; D possibly uses TRBD1 or TRBD2 (6 bases each). The CDR3 consists of 18 residues. Germline V lookup: CDR1 SGHAT, CDR2 FQNNGV. With 5 bases removed from V and 4 bases from J, the gap between germline ends came to 26 bases. CDR3 region: CASSRGGILFNWGETQYF. CDR3 nucleotide sequence: TGTGCCAGCAGCCGAGGGGGGATCCTTTTTAACTGGGGAGAGACCCAGTACTTC.

This clonotype has only a few counts. V usage is TRBV5-1 and J usage is TRBJ2-3; 12 bases agree with TRBD2. Trimming took 7 bases from V and 3 from J; bases not matched to a gene: 9. In germline, CDR1 is SGHRS, CDR2 YFSETQ. The CDR3 extends over 16 amino acids. CDR3 sequence (DNA): TGCGCCAGCCGGGGAGGACTAGCGGGGAGGACAGATACGCAGTATTTT. Translated: CASRGGLAGRTDTQYF.

The chain carries TRBV2 and TRBJ1-2; a weak D match, TRBD1 (6 bases). Germline V CDR1 and CDR2: SNHLY, FYNNEI. CDR3 size: 14 residues. The CDR3 spells CAGGRYVSNYGYTF. The CDR3 region has the DNA TGTGCTGGGGGGCGGTACGTGTCAAACTATGGCTACACCTTC. The whole variable domain, remainder taken from reference TRBV2 and TRBJ1-2, is EPEVTQTPSHQVTQMGQEVILRCVPISNHLYFYWYRQILGQKVEFLVSFYNNEISEKSEIFDDQFSVERPDGSNFTLKIRSTKLEDSAMYFCAGGRYVSNYGYTFGSGTRLTVV.

The chain combines TRBV28 with TRBJ2-5, with 9 bases matching TRBD1. J gave up 0 bases and V 2 bases, and 4 bases lay outside the gene matches. The length of the CDR3 is 16 residues. Germline CDR1 reads MDHEN; CDR2 reads SYDVKM. CDR3 coding DNA: TGTGCCAGCAGTTTACCTCGACAGGGGGACCAAGAGACCCAGTACTTC. Protein sequence: CASSLPRQGDQETQYF.

The sample holds many counts of this clonotype. The genes are TRBV7-2 and TRBJ2-1; a possible D gene is TRBD2 (7 bases). Trimming pared 5 bases from V and 8 bases from J, leaving 22 bases between. CDR3 size: 16 residues. Germline V gene lookup returns CDR1 SGHTA and CDR2 FQGNSA. The CDR3 region is CASSRNGGGAGDEQFF. In nucleotides, the CDR3 is TGTGCCAGCAGCAGGAACGGTGGGGGGGCAGGGGATGAGCAGTTCTTC.

Ten or more counts support this clonotype. Written as DNA, the CDR3 is TGTGCCAGCAGCTTAGAAGGGGGAAGCTATGGCTACACCTTC. It specifies CASSLEGGSYGYTF. V gene TRBV7-9 combines with J gene TRBJ1-2, with D maybe TRBD1 (6 bases). Germline V gene sequence: CDR1 SEHNR, CDR2 FQNEAQ (reference sequence). This CDR3 contains 14 residues. V dropped 1 base and J dropped 4 bases, with 10 bases sitting between them.

This clonotype showed up just a few times. This rearrangement joins TRBV5-1 to TRBJ1-1; D is perhaps TRBD1 (5 bases). Germline V gene sequence: CDR1 SGHRS, CDR2 YFSETQ. CDR3 length: 16 residues. Trimming removed 0 bases from V and 0 bases from J, with 12 bases in between. The CDR3 sequence: CASSLGQLLMNTEAFF. DNA for the CDR3: TGCGCCAGCAGCTTGGGACAGCTCCTAATGAACACTGAAGCTTTCTTT.

This clonotype was recorded many times. This chain uses TRBV7-2 with TRBJ2-7; D is perhaps TRBD2 (6 bases). The germline V and J ends were trimmed by 1 base and 9 bases, with 16 bases remaining between them. The CDR3 has 14 residues. In germline, CDR1 is SGHTA, CDR2 FQGNSA. DNA of the CDR3: TGTGCCAGCAGCTTAGAACGGCCGTGGGGAGGGCAGTACTTC. Translation: CASSLERPWGGQYF.

This rearrangement joins TRBV20-1 to TRBJ2-5, with D tentatively TRBD1 (5 bases). This CDR3 has 13 residues. V was pared by 5 bases and J by 0 bases, with 10 bases between. Germline CDR1 is DFQATT and CDR2 is SNEGSKA (reference sequence). The CDR3 sequence: CSAEQAYQETQYF. For the CDR3, the DNA is TGCAGTGCTGAACAGGCCTACCAAGAGACCCAGTACTTC.

To note about this clonotype: Being one base from a much bigger clone, this may be a read error. The rearrangement joins TRBV12-3 or TRBV12-4 to TRBJ2-3, with a possible D match to TRBD1 (6 bases). The CDR3 runs to 14 residues. In DNA, the CDR3 is TGTGCCAGCAGCCGCGGACAGCTCACAGATTCGCAGTATTTT. Translating gives CASSRGQLTDSQYF.

This clonotype was seen repeatedly, ten times or more. The rearrangement links TRBV7-9 to TRBJ1-2, with 10 nucleotides matching TRBD1. This CDR3 is built from 14 residues. Germline V gene data show CDR1 as SEHNR and CDR2 as FQNEAQ (reference sequence). V shed 1 base, J shed 6 bases, and the junction held 2 bases outside the gene matches. The CDR3 reads CASSLGQGADGYTF. CDR3 coding DNA: TGTGCCAGCAGCTTAGGACAGGGGGCGGATGGCTACACCTTC.

The chain joins TRBV28 to TRBJ2-3, with 8 bases aligning to TRBD1. CDR3 length: 15 amino acids. CDR1 is MDHEN and CDR2 is SYDVKM in the germline V gene. V trimming: 5 bases; J trimming: 5 bases; junction bases outside the gene matches: 9. The CDR3 nucleotides are TGTGCCAGCAGTCGTGAGCAGGGGGCGATAGATACGCAGTATTTT. Protein: CASSREQGAIDTQYF.